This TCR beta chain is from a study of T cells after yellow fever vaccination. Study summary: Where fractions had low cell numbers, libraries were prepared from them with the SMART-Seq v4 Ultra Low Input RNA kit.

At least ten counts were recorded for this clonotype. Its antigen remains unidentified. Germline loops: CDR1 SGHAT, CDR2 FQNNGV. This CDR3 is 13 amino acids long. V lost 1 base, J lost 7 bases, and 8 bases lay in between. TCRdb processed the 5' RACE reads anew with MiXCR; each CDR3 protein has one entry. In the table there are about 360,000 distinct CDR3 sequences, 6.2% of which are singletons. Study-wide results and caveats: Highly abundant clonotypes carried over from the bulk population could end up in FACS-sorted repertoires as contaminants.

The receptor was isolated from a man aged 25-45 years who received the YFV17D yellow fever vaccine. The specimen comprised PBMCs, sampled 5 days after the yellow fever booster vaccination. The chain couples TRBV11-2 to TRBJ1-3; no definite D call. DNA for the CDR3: TGTGCCAGCAGCTTAGGTCTCGGGAACACCATATATTTT. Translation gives CASSLGLGNTIYF.